This TCR beta chain was recorded in a study of read filtering for tumor transcriptome and immune sequencing (dated by TCRdb to the early 2020s). Describing the broader study: The cohort had roughly 18 male and roughly 14 female patients with a mean age of about 71 years, ranging from roughly 45 to 80. After DNase treatment, whole-transcriptome libraries were prepared using the TruSeq RNA Access Library Prep Kit. Under revised international staging, 8 patients fell into R-ISS I, 15 to 20 into R-ISS II and over five into R-ISS III. One main goal was a read-filtering strategy for immune repertoire data, in particular deciding whether clonotypes backed by only one read should be removed. TCR-region mapped reads per sample ranged from about 3.5 to 11 million with IR-seq versus only about 75 to 1,400 with RNA-seq. TCR repertoires obtained by targeted immune repertoire sequencing and by bulk whole-transcriptome sequencing performed on the same bone marrow samples were compared.

Bone marrow was sampled from every patient at the time of active disease. Ficoll-Hypaque density gradient centrifugation was used to isolate bone marrow mononuclear cells. CD138-negative cells were obtained by negative selection after labeling with CD138 magnetic microbeads on a MACS separator, removing myeloma plasma cells. Purity of the isolated cells was checked by flow cytometry on an Attune NxT using CD138 antibodies. Total RNA was extracted using TRIzol reagent and was quantified on a NanoDrop spectrophotometer. For each patient, the CD138-negative bone marrow sample underwent paired RNA-seq and IR-seq. TCR libraries were built from 400 ng RNA with the Immunoverse kit, using molecular barcoded adaptors covering alpha/delta and beta/gamma chains. TCR library preparation used the same RNA that was used for transcriptome sequencing. Sequencing of the TCR libraries was done on an Illumina HiSeq 4000 with 2 x 150 cycles. As for how the authors treated the data: MiXCR aligned TCR reads to human V, D, J and C references and assembled the aligned reads into CDR3 clonotypes, with quality filtering and error correction included. Clonotype counts and gene usage diversity were analyzed with the tcR package in R. For inspection of raw mapping reads, RNA-seq reads were mapped by STAR aligner version 2.5.3a onto GRCh37 of the human genome. To test the effect of sequencing depth on detected clonotypes, IR-seq fastq files were randomly downsampled using Seqtk 1.3. In TCRdb, the public reads were trimmed at Q25 with fastp and aligned with MiXCR, with productive beta chains retained. Each CDR3 protein appears once, grouped with its most common genes and DNA. For this entry, the V and J calls and clone size follow TCRdb and not the study's own pipeline. The sample table records 90,000 to 95,000 distinct CDR3 sequences; around a fifth of these occur just once. More than 9.5% of the sample lies in the top ten.

The junction carries 12 bases between V and J, which are trimmed by 10 bases and 2 bases respectively. Based on the germline V gene, the CDR1 and CDR2 sequences are MDHEN and SYDVKM. The CDR3 spans 14 residues, from the cysteine through the phenylalanine. Only the CDR3 region is kept as DNA, spanning 42 bases read in frame from base 1. The full study reports these points: The sorted CD138-negative fraction was composed of a mixed bone marrow immune population rather than of purified T cells. Removing single-read clonotypes increased the correlation between IR-seq and RNA-seq shared clonotype proportions. Clonotypes were captured by IR-seq at much higher depth and more reliably than by RNA-seq, and smaller IR-seq throughput was sufficient for identification of most shared clonotypes. Single-read clonotypes made up 80% to 85% of clonotypes but roughly 3.5% of total reads in IR-seq, and around 73% of clonotypes and 44.6% of reads in RNA-seq.

This clonotype was picked up many times. The antigen it binds to is not known. Nothing much larger sits one base from this clone, and base qualities are not available. This receptor chain uses TRBV28 and TRBJ1-6; the D gene identity is not certain. The specimen sequenced was a population of CD138-negative cells sorted from bone marrow. Sample cell subset or site, as interpreted from the label and publication: bone marrow mononuclear cells depleted of CD138+ plasma/myeloma cells by negative magnetic selection. The clonotype originates from a donor at least 40 years old with multiple myeloma. The nucleotides are TGTGCCACCCTGAGGACCCCCTATAATTCACCCCTCCACTTT. Its amino acids are CATLRTPYNSPLHF.